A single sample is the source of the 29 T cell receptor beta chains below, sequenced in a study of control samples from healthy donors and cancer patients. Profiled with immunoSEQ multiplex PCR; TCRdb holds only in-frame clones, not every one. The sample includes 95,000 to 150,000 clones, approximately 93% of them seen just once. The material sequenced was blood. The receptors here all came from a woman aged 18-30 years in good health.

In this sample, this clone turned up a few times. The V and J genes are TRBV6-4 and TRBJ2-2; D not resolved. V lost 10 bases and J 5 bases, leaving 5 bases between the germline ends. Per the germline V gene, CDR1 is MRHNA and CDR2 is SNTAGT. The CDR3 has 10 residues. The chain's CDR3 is CATQTGELFF. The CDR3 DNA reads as TGTGCCACCCAGACCGGGGAGCTGTTTTTT.

In DNA form, the CDR3 reads TGTGCCAGCAGTTTGGGACCGGGGACGGGGACTGAAGCTTTCTTT. Translation: CASSLGPGTGTEAFF. The genes are TRBV27 and TRBJ1-1; D may be TRBD1 (5 bases). Trimming stripped 3 bases from V and 5 bases from J, with 16 bases between. Germline V gene sequence: CDR1 MNHEY, CDR2 SMNVEV (reference sequence). This CDR3 comprises 15 residues.

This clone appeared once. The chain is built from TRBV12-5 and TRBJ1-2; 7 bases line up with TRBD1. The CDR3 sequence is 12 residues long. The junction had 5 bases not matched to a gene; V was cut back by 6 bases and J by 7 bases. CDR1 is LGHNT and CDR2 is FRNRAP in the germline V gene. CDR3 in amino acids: CASGTGLGGYTF. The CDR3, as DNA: TGTGCTAGTGGGACAGGGCTAGGTGGCTACACCTTC.

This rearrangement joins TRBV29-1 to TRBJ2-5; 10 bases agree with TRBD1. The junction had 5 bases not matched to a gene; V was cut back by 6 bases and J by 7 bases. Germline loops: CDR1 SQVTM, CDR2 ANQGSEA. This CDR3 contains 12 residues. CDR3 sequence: CSVLGQGGTQYF. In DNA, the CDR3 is TGCAGCGTACTCGGACAGGGGGGGACCCAGTACTTC.

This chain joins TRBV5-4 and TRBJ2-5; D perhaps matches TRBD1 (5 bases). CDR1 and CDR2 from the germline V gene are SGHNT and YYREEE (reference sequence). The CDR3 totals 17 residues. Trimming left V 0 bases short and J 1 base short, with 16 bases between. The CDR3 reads CASSLALGAGFQETQYF. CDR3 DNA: TGTGCCAGCAGCTTGGCCTTAGGGGCAGGGTTCCAAGAGACCCAGTACTTC.

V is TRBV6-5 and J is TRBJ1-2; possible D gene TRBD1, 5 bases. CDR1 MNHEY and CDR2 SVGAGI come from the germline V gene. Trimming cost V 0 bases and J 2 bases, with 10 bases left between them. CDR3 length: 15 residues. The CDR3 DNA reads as TGTGCCAGCAGTTACTCGGTTGGGGGAAACTATGGCTACACCTTC. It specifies CASSYSVGGNYGYTF.

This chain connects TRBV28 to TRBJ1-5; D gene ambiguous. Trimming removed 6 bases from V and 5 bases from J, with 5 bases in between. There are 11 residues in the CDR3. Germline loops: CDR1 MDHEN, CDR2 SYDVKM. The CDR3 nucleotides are TGTGCCAGCAGCGACGATCAGCCCCAGCATTTT. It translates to CASSDDQPQHF.

CDR3 residues: CASSVGQGFNIQYF. For the CDR3, the DNA is TGTGCCAGTAGTGTCGGCCAGGGGTTCAACATTCAGTACTTC. The V call is TRBV19, the J call TRBJ2-4; D may be TRBD1 (6 bases). Trimming took off 5 bases at V and 7 bases at J, with 15 bases between the two ends. CDR3 length: 14 amino acids. From germline, CDR1 is LNHDA and CDR2 SQIVND (reference sequence).

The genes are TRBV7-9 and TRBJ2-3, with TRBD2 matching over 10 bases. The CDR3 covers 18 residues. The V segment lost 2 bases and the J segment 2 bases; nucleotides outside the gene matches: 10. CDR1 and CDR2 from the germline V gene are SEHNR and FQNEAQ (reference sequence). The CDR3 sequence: CASSLSDVAGGSTDTQYF. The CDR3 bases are TGTGCCAGCAGCTTAAGCGACGTAGCGGGAGGTTCCACAGATACGCAGTATTTT.

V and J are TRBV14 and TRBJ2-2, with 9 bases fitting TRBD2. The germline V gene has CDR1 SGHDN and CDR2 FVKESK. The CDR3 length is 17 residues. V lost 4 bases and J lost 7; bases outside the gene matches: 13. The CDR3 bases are TGTGCCAGCAGCCCTCGGGGTAGCGGGAGAGGACTCGGGGAGCTGTTTTTT. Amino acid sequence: CASSPRGSGRGLGELFF.

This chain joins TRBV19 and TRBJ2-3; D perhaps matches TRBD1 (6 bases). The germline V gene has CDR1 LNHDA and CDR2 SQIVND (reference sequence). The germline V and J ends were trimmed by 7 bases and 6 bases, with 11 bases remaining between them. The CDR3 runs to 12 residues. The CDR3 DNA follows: TGTGCCAGTACCGAGAGGGGGGATACGCAGTATTTT. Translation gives CASTERGDTQYF.

CDR3 sequence: CASSQPGRGTYEQYF. In DNA, the CDR3 is TGTGCCAGCAGTCAACCGGGACGAGGGACCTACGAGCAGTACTTC. The chain employs TRBV27 and TRBJ2-7; D is possibly TRBD1 or TRBD2 (5 bases each). This CDR3 region has 15 residues. Trimming took 5 bases from V and 2 from J, leaving 16 bases between them. Germline V lookup: CDR1 MNHEY, CDR2 SMNVEV (reference sequence).

CDR3 nucleotide sequence: TGCGCCAGCAGCCAAGAACCAGGGTCTGGAGAGACCCAGTACTTC. It encodes CASSQEPGSGETQYF. The chain recombines TRBV4-3 with TRBJ2-5, with a tentative D call TRBD1 (5 bases). Trimming shortened V by 0 bases and J by 4 bases, and 12 bases separated the two germline ends. The CDR3 length is 15 residues. The germline V gene has CDR1 LGHNA and CDR2 YSLEER.

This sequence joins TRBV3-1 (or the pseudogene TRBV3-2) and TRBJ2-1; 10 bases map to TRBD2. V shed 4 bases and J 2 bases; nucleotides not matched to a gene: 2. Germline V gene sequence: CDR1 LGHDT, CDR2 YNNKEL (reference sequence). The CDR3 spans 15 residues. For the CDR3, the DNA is TGTGCCAGCAGCCCTGGACTAGCGGCCTACAATGAGCAGTTCTTC. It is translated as CASSPGLAAYNEQFF.

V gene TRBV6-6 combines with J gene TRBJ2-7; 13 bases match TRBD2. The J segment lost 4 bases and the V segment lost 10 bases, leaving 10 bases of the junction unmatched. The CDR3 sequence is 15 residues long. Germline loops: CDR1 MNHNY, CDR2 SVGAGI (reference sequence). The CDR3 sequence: CATWRGTSGEYEQYF. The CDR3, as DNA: TGTGCCACCTGGAGGGGGACTAGCGGGGAGTACGAGCAGTACTTC.

For the CDR3, the DNA is TGTGCCAGCAGCCCCCGGCAGGAAATCGCGAACACCGGGGAGCTGTTTTTT. Translated: CASSPRQEIANTGELFF. The V gene is TRBV4-2, the J gene TRBJ2-2; D not resolved. Trimming removed 4 bases at V and 0 bases at J, with 15 bases between. CDR1 is LGHNA and CDR2 is YNFKEQ in the germline V gene. CDR3 length equals 17 residues.

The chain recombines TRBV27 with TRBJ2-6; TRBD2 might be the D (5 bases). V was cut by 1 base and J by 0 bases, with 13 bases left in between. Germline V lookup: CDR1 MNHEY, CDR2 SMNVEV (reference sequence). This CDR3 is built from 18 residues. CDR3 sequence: CASSLYGEGGSGANVLTF. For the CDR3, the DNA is TGTGCCAGCAGTTTATACGGGGAAGGAGGCTCTGGGGCCAACGTCCTGACTTTC.

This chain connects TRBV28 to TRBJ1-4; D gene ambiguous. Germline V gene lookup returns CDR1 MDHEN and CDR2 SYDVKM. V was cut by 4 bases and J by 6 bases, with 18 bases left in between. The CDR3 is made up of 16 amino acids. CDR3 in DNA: TGTGCCAGCAGTTCTAATCTAGGTTCTCGGGATGAAAAACTGTTTTTT. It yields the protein CASSSNLGSRDEKLFF.

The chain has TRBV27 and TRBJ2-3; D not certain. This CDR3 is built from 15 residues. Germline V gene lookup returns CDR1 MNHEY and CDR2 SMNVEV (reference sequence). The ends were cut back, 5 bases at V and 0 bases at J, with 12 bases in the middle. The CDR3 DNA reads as TGTGCCAGCAGTCATCTACGGGTGAGCACAGATACGCAGTATTTT. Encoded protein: CASSHLRVSTDTQYF.

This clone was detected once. CDR3 sequence reads: CASSLGRVSGNTIYF. In DNA form, the CDR3 reads TGTGCCAGCAGCTTAGGAAGGGTCTCTGGAAACACCATATATTTT. This chain connects TRBV7-9 to TRBJ1-3; D call uncertain. This CDR3 comprises 15 residues. V was cut by 1 base and J by 0 bases, with 7 bases left in between. Per germline, CDR1 SEHNR and CDR2 FQNEAQ (reference sequence).

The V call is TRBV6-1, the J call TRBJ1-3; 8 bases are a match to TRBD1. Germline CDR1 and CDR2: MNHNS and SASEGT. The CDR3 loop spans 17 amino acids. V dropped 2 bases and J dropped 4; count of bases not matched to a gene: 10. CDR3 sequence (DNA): TGTGCCAGCAGTGAACACGGGACAGGCGCCGGGGGAAACACCATATATTTT. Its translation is CASSEHGTGAGGNTIYF.

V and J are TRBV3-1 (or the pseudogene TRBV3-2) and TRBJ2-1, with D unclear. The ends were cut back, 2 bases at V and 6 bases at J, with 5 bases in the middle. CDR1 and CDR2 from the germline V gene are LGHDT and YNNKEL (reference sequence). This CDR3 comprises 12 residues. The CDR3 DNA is TGTGCCAGCAGCCAACGGGCCAATGAGCAGTTCTTC. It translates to CASSQRANEQFF.

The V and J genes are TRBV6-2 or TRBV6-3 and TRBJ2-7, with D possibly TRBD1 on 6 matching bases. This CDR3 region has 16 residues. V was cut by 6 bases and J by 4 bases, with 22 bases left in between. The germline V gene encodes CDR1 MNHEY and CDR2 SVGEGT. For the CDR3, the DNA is TGTGCCAGCAGCAAACCACAGGGTTTCTGGGATTACGAGCAGTACTTC. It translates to CASSKPQGFWDYEQYF.

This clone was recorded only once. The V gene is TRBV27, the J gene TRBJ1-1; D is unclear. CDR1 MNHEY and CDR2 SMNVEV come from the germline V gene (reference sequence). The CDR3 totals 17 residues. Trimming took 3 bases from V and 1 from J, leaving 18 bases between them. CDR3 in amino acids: CASSFRTHPTENTEAFF. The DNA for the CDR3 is TGTGCCAGCAGTTTCCGAACGCATCCGACCGAGAACACTGAAGCTTTCTTT.

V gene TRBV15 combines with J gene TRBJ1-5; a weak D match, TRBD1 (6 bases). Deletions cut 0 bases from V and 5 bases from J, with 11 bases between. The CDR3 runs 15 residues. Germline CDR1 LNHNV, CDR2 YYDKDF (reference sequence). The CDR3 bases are TGTGCCACCAGCAGAGATTACAGGGCACATCAGCCCCAGCATTTT. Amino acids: CATSRDYRAHQPQHF.

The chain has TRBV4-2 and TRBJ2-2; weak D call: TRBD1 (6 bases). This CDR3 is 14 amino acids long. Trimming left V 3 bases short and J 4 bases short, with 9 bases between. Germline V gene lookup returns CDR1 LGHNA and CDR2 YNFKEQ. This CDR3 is CASSHGQITGELFF. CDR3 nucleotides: TGTGCCAGCAGCCACGGACAGATCACCGGGGAGCTGTTTTTT.

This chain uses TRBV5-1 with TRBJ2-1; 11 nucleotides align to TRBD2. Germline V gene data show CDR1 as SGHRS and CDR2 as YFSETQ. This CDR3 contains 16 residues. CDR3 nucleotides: TGCGCTACGGCCTTAGCGGGAGGGAGCTCCTACAATGAGCAGTTCTTC. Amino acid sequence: CATALAGGSSYNEQFF.

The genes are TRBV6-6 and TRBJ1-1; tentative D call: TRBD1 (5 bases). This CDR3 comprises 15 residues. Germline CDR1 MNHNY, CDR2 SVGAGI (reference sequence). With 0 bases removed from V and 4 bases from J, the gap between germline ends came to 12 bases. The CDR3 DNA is TGTGCCAGCAGTTACTCGGGAGGGGAGGGCACTGAAGCTTTCTTT. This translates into CASSYSGGEGTEAFF.

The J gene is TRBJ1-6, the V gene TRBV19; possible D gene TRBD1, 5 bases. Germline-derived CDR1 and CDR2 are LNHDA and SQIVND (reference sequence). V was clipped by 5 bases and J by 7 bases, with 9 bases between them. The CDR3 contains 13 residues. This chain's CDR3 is CASSPGSNSPLHF. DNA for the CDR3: TGTGCCAGTAGTCCAGGGTCGAATTCACCCCTCCACTTT.